This T cell receptor (beta chain) appears in the sequencing data of a study of siplizumab effects on memory and regulatory T cells. The CDR3 is 14 amino acids. Trimming took 6 bases from V and 6 from J, leaving 14 bases between them. Germline loops: CDR1 MNHNY, CDR2 SVGAGI (reference sequence). General study points: Apparently more diverse than memory cells, naive T cells also seemed major alloresponse contributors.

A word on this clone: Its antigen is as yet unknown.

The method was immunoSEQ multiplex PCR; TCRdb's version includes in-frame clones alone and lacks a portion of them. Of around 100,000 clones listed, approximately 93% are singletons. The sequenced material came from Tregs sorted from blood. This sequence was found in a human donor in good health. The chain combines TRBV6-6 with TRBJ2-2; D perhaps matches TRBD1 (6 bases). CDR3 region: CASSKRTGSGELFF. CDR3 nucleotides: TGTGCCAGCAGCAAACGCACAGGGTCCGGGGAGCTGTTTTTT.